This is a list of T cell receptor beta chains from one sample in a study of glioma-infiltrating T cells after dendritic cell vaccination. Only in-frame clones appear in the TCRdb table, and some are missing; sequencing was by immunoSEQ multiplex PCR. The repertoire consists of almost 90,000 clones, with roughly 87% occurring once and the leading ten covering 6% to 8.5%. The source material was blood, sampled after dendritic cell vaccination. Receptor source: a human donor with glioblastoma. Each CDR3 is given with its conserved first and last residue. A D gene is named only where the DNA matches it firmly.

TRBJ1-2 - TRBV23-1 CAIPGDTPNYGYTF
TRBJ1-1 - TRBV6-5 CASSRRGEAFF
TRBJ2-1 TRBD2 TRBV5-6 CASSFLLAENSYNEQFF
TRBJ2-5 - TRBV7-6 CASSLEAAPQETQYF
TRBJ2-5 TRBD2 TRBV7-7 CASSLAGTSVETQYF
TRBJ1-1 - TRBV7-9 CASSQGMGEAFF
TRBJ2-7 TRBD1 TRBV5-1 CASRAGTGRGYEQYF
TRBJ1-3 - TRBV11-2 CASSPWQGSSGNTIYF
TRBJ1-1 - TRBV5-1 CASSLAPGMNTEAFF
TRBJ2-2 - TRBV18 CASSPTVNTGELFF
TRBJ1-2 - TRBV7-3 CASSLGGHDGYTF
TRBJ1-5 - TRBV7-2 CASSLVSGSNQPQHF
TRBJ2-1 TRBD2 TRBV11-2 CASSPRTSGGAGNEQFF
TRBJ2-7 - TRBV6-5 CASSYSFSSYEQYF
TRBJ1-2 TRBD1 TRBV6-5 CASSPGQGTHGYTF
TRBJ2-1 TRBD2 TRBV5-1 CASSVPSGEDEQFF
- TRBD1 TRBV14 CATNSLTGGEQYF
TRBJ1-5 - TRBV6-5 CASSPGGNQPQHF